A single sample gave rise to the 18 T cell receptor beta chains below, sequenced in a study of cytomegalovirus exposure and HLA in healthy donors. Amplification used 60 Vbeta primers and 13 Jbeta primers. Here immunoSEQ multiplex PCR was the method, and the copy in TCRdb shows in-frame clones only, minus some. Seen here are 90,000 to 120,000 clones, 60% to 80% observed once, and the top ten hold 5.8%. Sequences were obtained from PBMCs. Receptors originate from a man aged 55 to 70 in good health and CMV-seropositive.

The CDR3 reads CASSQDRLAKNIQYF. As DNA, the CDR3 is TGTGCCAGCAGCCAAGACAGGTTGGCCAAAAACATTCAGTACTTC. The rearrangement uses TRBV9 and TRBJ2-4; D is perhaps TRBD1 (6 bases). V was clipped by 4 bases and J by 1 base, with 12 bases between them. Germline V gene data show CDR1 as SGDLS and CDR2 as YYNGEE. This CDR3 is 15 amino acids long.

This rearrangement joins TRBV2 to TRBJ2-1, with TRBD2 matching over 9 bases. Germline CDR1 is SNHLY and CDR2 is FYNNEI. The CDR3 spans 16 residues. V was pared by 5 bases and J by 2 bases, with 7 bases of the junction left unmatched. The CDR3 bases are TGTGCCAGCAGTTTGCGCGGGGGGGCCACCTACAATGAGCAGTTCTTC. Its protein product is CASSLRGGATYNEQFF.

The chain is built from TRBV29-1 and TRBJ1-1, with TRBD1 matching over 7 bases. This CDR3 region has 14 residues. Trimming took 4 bases from V and 0 from J; bases not matched to a gene: 5. CDR1 and CDR2 (germline): SQVTM, ANQGSEA. The CDR3 DNA is TGCAGCGTTGGTAAGGGGGCCTTGAACACTGAAGCTTTCTTT. Residues: CSVGKGALNTEAFF.

The chain carries TRBV7-9 and TRBJ1-4; a weak D match, TRBD1 (5 bases). Per the germline V gene, CDR1 is SEHNR and CDR2 is FQNEAQ (reference sequence). CDR3 length: 15 residues. Trimming left V 1 base short and J 7 bases short, with 13 bases between. CDR3 protein: CASSLEGQGFEKLFF. The CDR3 nucleotides read TGTGCCAGCAGCTTAGAGGGCCAGGGTTTTGAAAAACTGTTTTTT. Using reference TRBV7-9 and TRBJ1-4 for the parts outside the CDR3, the full variable domain is DTGVSQNPRHKITKRGQNVTFRCDPISEHNRLYWYRQTLGQGPEFLTYFQNEAQLEKSRLLSDRFSAERPKGSFSTLEIQRTEQGDSAMYLCASSLEGQGFEKLFFGSGTQLSVL.

The V and J genes are TRBV7-6 and TRBJ2-7, with 8 bases aligning to TRBD1. CDR1 is SGHVS and CDR2 is FNYEAQ in the germline V gene. V dropped 5 bases and J dropped 3; count of bases not matched to a gene: 6. CDR3 length: 14 residues. CDR3 region: CASSPDRENYEQYF. In DNA, the CDR3 is TGTGCCAGCAGCCCGGACAGGGAAAACTACGAGCAGTACTTC.

The chain has TRBV5-1 and TRBJ2-1; 7 nucleotides line up with TRBD2. The length of the CDR3 is 16 residues. Germline CDR1 and CDR2: SGHRS and YFSETQ. V was clipped by 4 bases and J by 6 bases; unmatched bases: 13. CDR3 sequence reads: CASSETLAARVNEQFF. DNA for the CDR3: TGCGCCAGCAGCGAGACCCTAGCGGCCAGGGTCAATGAGCAGTTCTTC.

This sequence joins TRBV28 and TRBJ1-2; 9 nucleotides agree with TRBD1. The CDR3 loop spans 13 amino acids. V lost 6 bases and J lost 5; bases outside the gene matches: 4. From germline, CDR1 is MDHEN and CDR2 SYDVKM. This CDR3 is CASSSGQGYGYTF. For the CDR3, the DNA is TGTGCCAGCAGCTCGGGACAGGGATATGGCTACACCTTC.

The chain is built from TRBV2 and TRBJ2-7, with D possibly being TRBD1 (5 bases). The germline V gene encodes CDR1 SNHLY and CDR2 FYNNEI. The CDR3 is made up of 12 amino acids. V dropped 7 bases and J dropped 2 bases, with 9 bases sitting between them. CDR3 coding DNA: TGTGCCAGCAAGAGACAGACCTACGAGCAGTACTTC. This codes for CASKRQTYEQYF.

This clone has a single count. The V and J genes are TRBV11-2 and TRBJ1-4, with TRBD1 identical over 10 bases. Germline trimming cut 6 bases from V and 8 bases from J; bases unmatched to any gene: 6. CDR1 SGHAT and CDR2 FQNNGV come from the germline V gene. CDR3 length: 14 residues. CDR3 DNA: TGTGCCAGCAGTCGGGACAGGGGCCCGGAAAAACTGTTTTTT. Translated, it gives CASSRDRGPEKLFF.

CDR3 sequence (DNA): TGTGCCAGCTCGCAGCAGGCGAACACTGAAGCTTTCTTT. Translated, it gives CASSQQANTEAFF. The chain uses TRBV18 and TRBJ1-1; unclear D gene. The germline V and J ends were trimmed by 6 bases and 1 base, with 9 bases remaining between them. The CDR3 loop spans 13 amino acids. Germline assignment: CDR1 KGHSH and CDR2 LQKENI.

The V gene is TRBV6-1, the J gene TRBJ1-1; 9 bases map to TRBD1. V shed 4 bases and J 5 bases; nucleotides not matched to a gene: 11. The germline V gene encodes CDR1 MNHNS and CDR2 SASEGT. CDR3 length: 16 amino acids. Here the CDR3 reads CASSVATGQGNTEAFF. CDR3 DNA sequence: TGTGCCAGCAGTGTGGCAACCGGACAGGGGAATACTGAAGCTTTCTTT.

The chain carries TRBV9 and TRBJ2-2; 9 nucleotides match TRBD1. This CDR3 spans 18 amino acids. J lost 3 bases, V lost 3 bases, and 12 bases had no gene match. Germline V gene data show CDR1 as SGDLS and CDR2 as YYNGEE. The CDR3 bases are TGTGCCAGCAGCGCCGACAGGGGGAGGGTGTTGGACACCGGGGAGCTGTTTTTT. This gives the protein CASSADRGRVLDTGELFF.

This clone was seen only once. At one end, the junction sequence differs from germline, possibly due to a read error. The chain recombines TRBV9 with TRBJ2-3; 7 nucleotides agree with TRBD2. Germline V gives CDR1 SGDLS, CDR2 YYNGEE. CDR3 length: 15 residues. The CDR3 reads CASTGGRHRTDTQYF. CDR3 coding DNA: TGTGCTAGCACCGGGGGGAGACATCGCACAGATACGCAGTATTTT.

This clone showed up just a few times. The V gene is TRBV29-1, the J gene TRBJ2-5; D is ambiguous. The CDR3 runs 10 residues. Germline lookup yields CDR1 SQVTM and CDR2 ANQGSEA. Trimming removed 5 bases at V and 5 bases at J, with 6 bases between. This chain's CDR3 is CSVSLETQYF. CDR3 in DNA: TGCAGCGTTAGCCTCGAGACCCAGTACTTC.

This clone was found once. The J gene is TRBJ1-1, the V gene TRBV25-1, with D possibly being TRBD1 (6 bases). There are 15 residues in the CDR3. V gave up 3 bases and J gave up 0 bases, with 11 bases separating them. The germline CDR1 and CDR2 sequences are MGHDK and SYGVNS. The CDR3 spells CASSEDSRMNTEAFF. The CDR3 DNA reads TGTGCCAGCAGTGAGGACAGCCGGATGAACACTGAAGCTTTCTTT.

This clone has just one count. The chain couples TRBV19 to TRBJ2-5, with 8 bases that match TRBD2. Germline CDR1 and CDR2: LNHDA and SQIVND (reference sequence). The J segment lost 4 bases and the V segment lost 3 bases, leaving 7 bases of the junction unmatched. The CDR3 is made up of 15 amino acids. The CDR3 sequence is CASSIGTSLLETQYF. The CDR3 nucleotides are TGTGCCAGTAGTATTGGGACTAGTCTCCTAGAGACCCAGTACTTC. The complete variable domain, with remaining parts taken from reference TRBV19 and TRBJ2-5, reads DGGITQSPKYLFRKEGQNVTLSCEQNLNHDAMYWYRQDPGQGLRLIYYSQIVNDFQKGDIAEGYSVSREKKESFPLTVTSAQKNPTAFYLCASSIGTSLLETQYFGPGTRLLVL.

The chain employs TRBV6-5 and TRBJ2-5, with D maybe TRBD1 (5 bases). Between the trimmed V and J ends, which lost 7 bases and 1 base, there was a span of 16 bases. The germline CDR1 and CDR2 sequences are MNHEY and SVGAGI. This CDR3 has 15 residues. For the CDR3, the DNA is TGTGCCAGCAAACCTTCGTGGGGCCCCCAAGAGACCCAGTACTTC. Its translation: CASKPSWGPQETQYF.

A few counts support this clone. Sequence at one end of the junction differs from germline and may be a read error. V usage is TRBV7-2 and J usage is TRBJ1-2; the match to TRBD1 covers 12 bases. Per the germline V gene, CDR1 is SGHTA and CDR2 is FQGNSA. This CDR3 contains 13 residues. The chain's CDR3 is CASSLPGQGAIFF. CDR3 sequence (DNA): TGTGCCAGCAGTTTACCGGGACAGGGGGCCATTTTCTTC.